A selection of T cell receptor beta chains follows, all from one sample in a study of shared clonotypes between healthy human individuals. Assay used: immunoSEQ multiplex PCR; TCRdb lists only in-frame clones, some missing. The profile shows about 2.1 million clones, 85% to 95% of them singletons. The source material was naive CD8+ T cells from PBMCs. These receptors came from a man between 18 and 35 years old in good health. Some clones in this sample may be carry-over from other donors' samples. The CDR3 runs from the conserved cysteine through the conserved F or W. Each record gives: D gene, V gene, J gene, clone size, CDR3 protein, CDR3 DNA. The D gene is left open where the match is weak. Not all rows give a size; the values are once, few, many and, for expanded clones, a class.

NA	TRBV7-9	TRBJ2-1	once	CASSPPAGHSSYNEQFF	TGTGCCAGCAGCCCTCCGGCCGGACACAGCTCCTACAATGAGCAGTTCTTC
TRBD2	TRBV9	TRBJ2-7	NA	CASSGGTREQYF	TGTGCCAGCAGCGGGGGGACTAGGGAGCAGTACTTC
NA	TRBV6-4	TRBJ1-2	NA	CASSDSSLRGYTF	TGTGCCAGCAGTGACTCCTCGTTGCGGGGCTACACCTTC
TRBD1	TRBV4-1	TRBJ2-1	NA	CASSQLPWTGHVDSNEQFF	TGCGCCAGCAGCCAATTACCGTGGACAGGGCACGTCGACTCAAATGAGCAGTTCTTC
TRBD2	TRBV11-2	TRBJ2-7	few	CASSWELAGYEQYF	TGTGCCAGCAGCTGGGAACTAGCGGGCTACGAGCAGTACTTC
NA	TRBV5-4	TRBJ1-2	NA	CASSSGGSNYGYTF	TGTGCCAGCAGCTCGGGGGGGTCTAACTATGGCTACACCTTC
NA	TRBV6-5	TRBJ1-1	once	CASSYRSLNTEAFF	TGTGCCAGCAGTTATCGCAGTTTGAACACTGAAGCTTTCTTT
TRBD1	TRBV7-3	TRBJ2-1	NA	CASSLAWTGAYNEQFF	TGTGCCAGCAGCCTGGCGTGGACAGGGGCCTACAATGAGCAGTTCTTC
NA	TRBV19	TRBJ2-2	NA	CASTPMGPPGELFF	TGTGCCAGTACCCCCATGGGTCCCCCCGGGGAGCTGTTTTTT
NA	TRBV19	TRBJ1-1	few	CASRFRALTEAFF	TGTGCCAGTAGGTTTAGGGCTTTGACTGAAGCTTTCTTT